Following are 4 T cell receptor beta chains from one sample sequenced in a study of cytomegalovirus exposure and HLA in healthy donors. Generated by immunoSEQ multiplex PCR, the TCRdb table keeps only in-frame clones and is missing some. The sample holds some 180,000 clones, roughly 86% seen once. Sequencing was carried out using PBMCs. Every receptor here comes from a man aged 30-40 years in good health and CMV-seropositive.

The chain has TRBV27 and TRBJ1-5, with no clear D. CDR1 is MNHEY and CDR2 is SMNVEV in the germline V gene (reference sequence). CDR3 length equals 15 residues. V shed 2 bases and J shed 7 bases, with 15 bases lying between them. The CDR3 bases are TGTGCCAGCAGTTTAAGCTCGGGATTAGGACAGCCCCAGCATTTT. Translation gives CASSLSSGLGQPQHF.

This clone has a single count. The CDR3, as DNA: TGTGCCAGCAGTTTATTGGCCGGGACAGGGGTTTCAGATACGCAGTATTTT. Encoded protein: CASSLLAGTGVSDTQYF. This rearrangement joins TRBV28 to TRBJ2-3, with 10 bases aligning to TRBD1. Germline V gene data show CDR1 as MDHEN and CDR2 as SYDVKM. Losses at the gene ends were 1 base for V and 4 bases for J; bases not matched to a gene: 8. The length of the CDR3 is 17 residues.

The chain has TRBV5-6 and TRBJ2-7; 7 bases agree with TRBD2. The CDR3 length is 14 residues. Germline assignment: CDR1 SGHDT and CDR2 YYEEEE. V lost 3 bases and J lost 4; bases outside the gene matches: 7. The CDR3 is CASSSDELAYEQYF. The CDR3 region has the DNA TGTGCCAGCAGCTCCGACGAACTAGCGTACGAGCAGTACTTC.

The V and J genes are TRBV14 and TRBJ1-3; D is unresolved. V was trimmed by 0 bases and J by 4 bases, leaving 22 bases between them. The CDR3 contains 19 residues. Per the germline V gene, CDR1 is SGHDN and CDR2 is FVKESK. CDR3 sequence reads: CASSQDKSSSAWRGNTIYF. In nucleotides, the CDR3 is TGTGCCAGCAGCCAAGATAAGAGCTCGTCGGCTTGGCGAGGAAACACCATATATTTT.